Included here is one T cell receptor beta chain sequence, with context. The antigen remains unidentified. This sample is part of a study of cytomegalovirus exposure and HLA in healthy donors. The study ran its PCR with 60 Vbeta and 13 Jbeta primers. Generated by immunoSEQ multiplex PCR, the TCRdb table keeps only in-frame clones and is missing some. The profile shows more than 95,000 clones, roughly 80% of them singletons. The CDR3 contains 17 residues. The germline V gene has CDR1 MGHDK and CDR2 SYGVNS. Trimming cost V 4 bases and J 4 bases; bases outside gene matches: 11. Participants comprised healthy donors of bone marrow. Study-wide findings and caveats: About 87% or about 30% of the time was how often most TCR beta V segments were productive, according to an earlier analysis.

The V call is TRBV25-1, the J call TRBJ1-2; TRBD1 aligns across 11 bases. This sequence was found in a man younger than 30 in good health and CMV-seronegative. Sequencing was carried out using PBMCs. CDR3 amino acids: CASSASGTGGDTYGYTF. The CDR3 region has the DNA TGTGCCAGCAGTGCATCCGGGACAGGGGGAGACACCTATGGCTACACCTTC.